The clone carrying this TCR beta chain was seen repeatedly, ten times or more. Its specificity is not known. This entry belongs to a study of CD8 T cells in ankylosing spondylitis. With molecular barcodes, quantitative 5'-RACE was used to make the TCR beta libraries. Each CDR3 protein is one row after TCRdb ran MiXCR on the 5' RACE reads. This table holds around 130,000 distinct CDR3 sequences, over 6.5% found once. Study-wide results and caveats: It appeared that ankylosing spondylitis blood was characterized by a TCR beta motif of about eight highly homologous variants.

The TCR originated in a male donor with ankylosing spondylitis or in good health (not recorded which). Sequencing used blood, either unsorted or a sorted T cell fraction (not recorded which).

CDR3 sequence reads: CSARDTWANEQFF. CDR3 DNA sequence: TGCAGTGCTAGAGACACCTGGGCGAATGAGCAGTTCTTC. The rearrangement uses TRBV20-1 and TRBJ2-1; no firm D call. V shed 0 bases and J shed 7 bases, with 10 bases lying between them. Germline V gene data show CDR1 as DFQATT and CDR2 as SNEGSKA (reference sequence). This CDR3 comprises 13 residues.